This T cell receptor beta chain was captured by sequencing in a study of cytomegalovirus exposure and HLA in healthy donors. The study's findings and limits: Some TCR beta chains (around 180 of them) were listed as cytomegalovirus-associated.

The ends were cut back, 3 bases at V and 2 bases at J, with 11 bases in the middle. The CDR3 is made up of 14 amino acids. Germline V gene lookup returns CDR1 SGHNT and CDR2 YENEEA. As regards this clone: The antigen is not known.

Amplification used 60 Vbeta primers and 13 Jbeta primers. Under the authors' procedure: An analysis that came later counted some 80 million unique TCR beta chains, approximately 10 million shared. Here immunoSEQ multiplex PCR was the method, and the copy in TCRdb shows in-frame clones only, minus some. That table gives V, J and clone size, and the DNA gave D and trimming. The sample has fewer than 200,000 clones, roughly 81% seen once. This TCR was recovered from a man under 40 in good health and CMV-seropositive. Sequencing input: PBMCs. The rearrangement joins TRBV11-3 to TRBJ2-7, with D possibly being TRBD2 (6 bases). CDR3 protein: CASSFRDSTYEQYF. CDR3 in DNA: TGTGCCAGCAGCTTCCGGGACTCGACCTACGAGCAGTACTTC.